The TCR beta chain described here comes from a study of T cells in Graves' hyperthyroidism and ophthalmopathy. General study results and limits: By a 13 V-J model, ophthalmopathy was set apart from stable hyperthyroidism.

This CDR3 contains 16 residues. CDR1 is MGHRA and CDR2 is YSYEKL in the germline V gene. With V trimmed by 2 bases and J by 4 bases, 7 bases remained unmatched. TCR beta CDR3 region amplification was performed from RNA transcripts. The study used the HTBI primer set for a first-round RT-PCR of the TCR CDR3. TCRdb reanalysed the multiplex PCR reads using MiXCR and keeps one entry per CDR3 protein. The data show under 300,000 distinct CDR3 sequences, around 22% seen once. Worth noting for this clonotype: Its antigen is not identified.

Sample: blood. V usage is TRBV4-1 and J usage is TRBJ2-7, with TRBD2 matching 11 bases. This receptor was obtained from a man aged 25-40 years with Graves' ophthalmopathy. The CDR3 DNA reads as TGCGCCAGCAGCCAACCTAGCGGGAGGACTCCATACGAGCAGTACTTC. Translated, it gives CASSQPSGRTPYEQYF.